Reported below is one T cell receptor (beta chain). The CDR3 covers 13 residues. The V end lost 1 base, the J end lost 7 bases, and 11 bases lay between the germline ends. Germline V gene lookup returns CDR1 SEHNR and CDR2 FQNEAQ (reference sequence). TCRdb independently ran MiXCR on the RT-PCR reads; one entry per CDR3 protein. Of over 450,000 distinct CDR3 sequences in the sample, roughly 13% are singletons; the top ten hold under 15%. This sample was included in a study of response to subunit inactivated influenza vaccine. The chain is built from TRBV7-9 and TRBJ2-7; tentative D call: TRBD1 (5 bases). The source of this sequence is a man between 45 and 60 years old who received an inactivated influenza vaccine. Sequencing used PBMCs from blood, obtained about 40 days after vaccination. The CDR3 sequence is CASSLGSGWEQYF. CDR3 DNA: TGTGCCAGCAGCTTAGGGTCAGGGTGGGAGCAGTACTTC.